Listed here is a single T cell receptor (beta chain). These data originate in a study of T cell responses to AZD1222 COVID-19 vaccine. Produced via immunoSEQ multiplex PCR; TCRdb's table is partial and in-frame only. The profile covers 99,000 or so clones, with around nine tenths appearing a single time and less than 3% taken by the ten largest. Trimming took 6 bases from V and 5 from J; bases not matched to a gene: 4. CDR3 length: 15 residues. Germline loops: CDR1 MNHNY, CDR2 SVGAGI (reference sequence). The sequence derives from an adult in good health. This chain connects TRBV6-6 to TRBJ2-3, with TRBD2 matching over 14 bases. The source material was peripheral blood, sampled on day 0 of AZD1222 vaccination. CDR3 sequence reads: CASRGLAGAGDTQYF. DNA of the CDR3: TGTGCCAGCAGGGGACTAGCGGGAGCCGGAGATACGCAGTATTTT.